The subject of this entry is one T cell receptor (beta chain). Its antigen is unidentified. TCRdb itself ran the reads through MiXCR, one entry per CDR3 protein. This sample has about 920,000 distinct CDR3 sequences, with roughly 30% found just once. Germline V lookup: CDR1 DFQATT, CDR2 SNEGSKA (reference sequence). Trimming cost V 2 bases and J 3 bases, with 17 bases left between them. There are 16 residues in the CDR3. The data derive from a study of T cell repertoires in cytomegalovirus infection. Turning to the study itself: Recently described HLA-C-restricted plus well-studied HLA-B-restricted CMV epitopes were used. Study-wide points: The response measured ex vivo was dominated by TCR beta clonotypes (HLA-C-restricted and CMV-specific).

This specimen consisted of cultured CD8+ T cells from PBMCs, obtained from culture after CMV antigen stimulation. The chain recombines TRBV20-1 with TRBJ2-1; the D is unclear. This sequence originates from a human donor in good health (CMV status not recorded). Some clones in this sample may be carry-over from other donors' samples. The CDR3 reads CSARSEGLGSYNEQFF. CDR3 coding DNA: TGCAGTGCTAGATCAGAAGGGCTAGGAAGCTACAATGAGCAGTTCTTC.